This passage covers 32 T cell receptor beta chains from one sample sequenced in a study of T cell changes during pregnancy in multiple sclerosis. TCRdb's copy holds only in-frame clones and misses some; the assay was immunoSEQ multiplex PCR. The profile shows some 46,000 clones, over 90% of them singletons. The source material was peripheral blood, sampled in the third trimester of pregnancy. The receptors were sampled from a female donor with multiple sclerosis, enrolled in a pregnancy study.

V and J are TRBV7-9 and TRBJ1-2, with D possibly being TRBD1 (6 bases). This CDR3 has 13 amino acids. Germline CDR1 SEHNR, CDR2 FQNEAQ (reference sequence). V lost 1 base and J 5 bases, leaving 8 bases between the germline ends. The CDR3 sequence is CASSLEQGYGYTF. In DNA form, the CDR3 reads TGTGCCAGCAGCTTAGAACAGGGATATGGCTACACCTTC.

This clone has just one count. CDR3 nucleotide sequence: TGTGCCAGCAGTGGAGGCAGGGTCACTGAAGCTTTCTTT. This translates into CASSGGRVTEAFF. The rearrangement links TRBV2 to TRBJ1-1; a weak D match, TRBD1 (5 bases). CDR3 length: 13 residues. CDR1 is SNHLY, CDR2 FYNNEI, per germline. The V gene lost 4 bases and the J gene lost 4 bases, with 10 bases spanning the gap.

This clone was observed a single time. This rearrangement joins TRBV18 to TRBJ2-7; TRBD1 agrees at 9 bases. V lost 5 bases to trimming and J lost 5 bases; unmatched junction nucleotides: 10. Germline-derived CDR1 and CDR2 are KGHSH and LQKENI. The CDR3 extends over 15 amino acids. CDR3 sequence (DNA): TGTGCCAGCTCAACCGGCCGGGACAGGGTAAACGAGCAGTACTTC. Encoded protein: CASSTGRDRVNEQYF.

The chain employs TRBV28 and TRBJ2-5, with D perhaps TRBD2 (6 bases). The length of the CDR3 is 15 residues. V was clipped by 10 bases and J by 7 bases, with 25 bases between them. Germline V gives CDR1 MDHEN, CDR2 SYDVKM. This chain's CDR3 is CATSLGGTAGWTQYF. Written as DNA, the CDR3 is TGTGCCACCAGCCTTGGGGGGACGGCGGGGTGGACCCAGTACTTC.

The V and J genes are TRBV5-1 and TRBJ2-2; 9 bases are shared with TRBD1. The trim removed 3 bases at V and 7 bases at J, leaving 22 bases unmatched. The CDR3 sequence is 20 residues long. CDR1 SGHRS and CDR2 YFSETQ come from the germline V gene. CDR3 sequence: CASSYIGTGSLAGVLGELFF. In DNA, the CDR3 is TGCGCCAGCAGCTATATAGGGACAGGGTCGCTCGCGGGAGTGCTCGGGGAGCTGTTTTTT.

This chain joins TRBV18 and TRBJ2-1; unclear D gene. CDR3 length: 12 residues. Trimming cost V 6 bases and J 10 bases, with 13 bases left between them. The germline gives CDR1 KGHSH, CDR2 LQKENI. CDR3 region: CASSPTSSEQFF. The CDR3 region has the DNA TGTGCCAGCTCCCCTACTTCGAGCGAGCAGTTCTTC.

V gene TRBV28 combines with J gene TRBJ2-3; 13 nucleotides agree with TRBD2. With 4 bases clipped from V and 5 bases from J, the junction kept 6 bases outside the gene matches. The CDR3 spans 16 residues. The germline CDR1 and CDR2 sequences are MDHEN and SYDVKM. The CDR3 DNA sequence: TGTGCCAGCAGTTCGGGACTAGCGGGGCCCGGAGATACGCAGTATTTT. Translating it yields CASSSGLAGPGDTQYF.

The chain employs TRBV19 and TRBJ1-5; TRBD1 matches 10 bases. This CDR3 region has 15 residues. With V trimmed by 3 bases and J by 6 bases, 5 bases remained unmatched. Germline CDR1 is LNHDA and CDR2 is SQIVND (reference sequence). For the CDR3, the DNA is TGTGCCAGTAGTATTGGGACAGGGGTGGGTCAGCCCCAGCATTTT. Its protein product is CASSIGTGVGQPQHF.

The rearrangement links TRBV7-6 to TRBJ1-4, with D tentatively TRBD1 (6 bases). Germline V gives CDR1 SGHVS, CDR2 FNYEAQ. This CDR3 spans 17 amino acids. V lost 4 bases and J lost 0, with 15 bases in between. The CDR3 DNA is TGTGCCAGCAGCTCCGCGACAGGAGGTGCAACTAATGAAAAACTGTTTTTT. Protein sequence: CASSSATGGATNEKLFF.

The chain employs TRBV19 and TRBJ2-7, with D maybe TRBD1 (6 bases). The CDR3 length is 12 residues. The V gene's germline CDR1 is LNHDA and CDR2 SQIVND (reference sequence). Trimming pared 6 bases from V and 6 bases from J, leaving 12 bases between. The CDR3 spells CASSFTGSEQYF. The CDR3, as DNA: TGTGCCAGTAGCTTTACAGGGAGCGAGCAGTACTTC.

The chain carries TRBV28 and TRBJ2-1, with 12 nucleotides matching TRBD2. Germline-derived CDR1 and CDR2 are MDHEN and SYDVKM. The length of the CDR3 is 15 residues. V lost 7 bases, J lost 9 bases, and 10 bases stayed unmatched. CDR3: CASTLAGGPWGEQFF. CDR3 in DNA: TGTGCCAGCACTCTAGCGGGAGGGCCTTGGGGTGAGCAGTTCTTC.

The chain joins TRBV5-1 to TRBJ2-5; 7 bases agree with TRBD2. CDR1 and CDR2 from the germline V gene are SGHRS and YFSETQ. V lost 1 base and J lost 3; bases outside the gene matches: 6. This CDR3 is 15 amino acids long. CDR3 amino acids: CASSLSGGGKETQYF. CDR3 sequence (DNA): TGCGCCAGCAGCTTGTCCGGCGGGGGAAAAGAGACCCAGTACTTC.

The chain links TRBV19 to TRBJ2-7, with TRBD1 as a possible D gene (6 bases). With 7 bases removed from V and 2 bases from J, the gap between germline ends came to 21 bases. Germline V lookup: CDR1 LNHDA, CDR2 SQIVND (reference sequence). CDR3 length: 16 amino acids. For the CDR3, the DNA is TGTGCCAGTACGGGGAGTGGGACACACCCTCCCTACGAGCAGTACTTC. It specifies CASTGSGTHPPYEQYF. Full variable domain (missing parts from reference TRBV19 and TRBJ2-7): DGGITQSPKYLFRKEGQNVTLSCEQNLNHDAMYWYRQDPGQGLRLIYYSQIVNDFQKGDIAEGYSVSREKKESFPLTVTSAQKNPTAFYLCASTGSGTHPPYEQYFGPGTRLTVT.

The chain is built from TRBV4-3 and TRBJ1-2; D gene ambiguous. The V end lost 4 bases, the J end lost 0 bases, and 9 bases lay between the germline ends. Per the germline V gene, CDR1 is LGHNA and CDR2 is YSLEER. The CDR3 length is 14 residues. Here the CDR3 reads CASSPGGANYGYTF. The CDR3 nucleotides read TGCGCCAGCAGCCCCGGTGGAGCTAACTATGGCTACACCTTC.

This chain connects TRBV6-1 to TRBJ2-4, with 7 bases that match TRBD1. The CDR3 loop spans 16 amino acids. The trim removed 1 base at V and 2 bases at J, leaving 5 bases unmatched. Looked up from germline, CDR1 is MNHNS and CDR2 is SASEGT. The CDR3 reads CASSEVDRAPKNIQYF. As DNA, the CDR3 is TGTGCCAGCAGTGAAGTTGACAGGGCCCCCAAAAACATTCAGTACTTC.

This rearrangement joins TRBV5-1 to TRBJ2-6; 8 bases are a match to TRBD1. V lost 2 bases and J lost 0; bases outside the gene matches: 10. The CDR3 has 19 residues. The V gene's germline CDR1 is SGHRS and CDR2 YFSETQ. The DNA of the CDR3 is TGCGCCAGCAGCTTAACGAGCAGGGGGCGAAGCTCTGGGGCCAACGTCCTGACTTTC. Its translation is CASSLTSRGRSSGANVLTF.

The chain carries TRBV9 and TRBJ1-6; 11 bases fit TRBD1. V was clipped by 3 bases and J by 7 bases; unmatched bases: 3. The germline CDR1 and CDR2 sequences are SGDLS and YYNGEE. The CDR3 is 15 residues long. In DNA form, the CDR3 reads TGTGCCAGCAGCGGAGGACAGGGGGCCAATTCACCCCTCCACTTT. Its translation: CASSGGQGANSPLHF. Looking up the rest from reference TRBV9 and TRBJ1-6 gives the full variable domain: DSGVTQTPKHLITATGQRVTLRCSPRSGDLSVYWYQQSLDQGLQFLIQYYNGEERAKGNILERFSAQQFPDLHSELNLSSLELGDSALYFCASSGGQGANSPLHFGNGTRLTVT.

The chain employs TRBV7-2 and TRBJ2-1, with D perhaps matching TRBD2 (6 bases). The CDR3 runs to 13 residues. Germline V gene lookup returns CDR1 SGHTA and CDR2 FQGNSA. V was pared by 4 bases and J by 6 bases, with 10 bases between. The CDR3 here is CASSYTSLNEQFF. The CDR3 DNA sequence: TGTGCCAGCAGCTATACTAGCCTCAATGAGCAGTTCTTC.

A single count supports this clone. The chain recombines TRBV19 with TRBJ2-7, with 8 bases identical to TRBD1. The V and J ends lost 3 bases and 3 bases, in that order; junction bases with no gene match: 7. The CDR3 has 15 residues. Germline V gene data show CDR1 as LNHDA and CDR2 as SQIVND (reference sequence). CDR3 in DNA: TGTGCCAGTAGTATCAGCCAGGGGGCTTTCTACGAGCAGTACTTC. Encoded protein: CASSISQGAFYEQYF.

CDR3 nucleotide sequence: TGTGCCAGCAGAAGAGGCACCTACGAGCAGTACTTC. Amino acids: CASRRGTYEQYF. The chain is built from TRBV28 and TRBJ2-7; D not certain. CDR1 is MDHEN and CDR2 is SYDVKM in the germline V gene. The CDR3 spans 12 residues. Trimming removed 6 bases at V and 2 bases at J, with 8 bases between.

The chain recombines TRBV4-1 with TRBJ2-3, with 10 bases that match TRBD2. The V segment lost 1 base and the J segment 6 bases; nucleotides outside the gene matches: 13. Germline assignment: CDR1 MGHRA and CDR2 YSYEKL. This CDR3 has 18 amino acids. The CDR3 spells CASSQVVTSGNSGDTQYF. The DNA for the CDR3 is TGCGCCAGCAGCCAAGTAGTTACTAGCGGGAATTCCGGGGATACGCAGTATTTT.

This clone showed up just a few times. V and J are TRBV5-1 and TRBJ1-1; D is unresolved. V was cut by 0 bases and J by 1 base, with 10 bases left in between. Germline CDR1 is SGHRS and CDR2 is YFSETQ. The CDR3 sequence is 15 residues long. CDR3 protein: CASSLVDSRNTEAFF. CDR3 DNA sequence: TGCGCCAGCAGCTTGGTAGACTCAAGGAACACTGAAGCTTTCTTT.

This rearrangement joins TRBV7-4 to TRBJ2-5; maybe TRBD2 (6 bases). Trimming left V 1 base short and J 4 bases short, with 16 bases between. Per germline, CDR1 SGHVT and CDR2 SQSDAQ. The CDR3 spans 16 residues. Written as DNA, the CDR3 is TGTGCCAGCAGCTTAGATTCGGGGGAGTGCAGAGAGACCCAGTACTTC. This encodes CASSLDSGECRETQYF.

The chain carries TRBV4-3 and TRBJ2-5; 8 bases map to TRBD1. With V trimmed by 0 bases and J by 4 bases, 7 bases remained unmatched. CDR3 size: 16 residues. Germline CDR1 is LGHNA and CDR2 is YSLEER. The CDR3 here is CASSQDWTGLSETQYF. CDR3 in DNA: TGCGCCAGCAGCCAAGATTGGACAGGGTTGTCAGAGACCCAGTACTTC.

The chain is built from TRBV30 and TRBJ2-4; D is perhaps TRBD2 (6 bases). Trimming took 0 bases from V and 0 from J, leaving 21 bases between them. CDR1 and CDR2 from the germline V gene are GTSNPN and SVGIG (reference sequence). CDR3 length: 19 amino acids. Written as DNA, the CDR3 is TGTGCCTGGAGTGTAGGAGGGGTAATCGCTCTTCCAGCCAAAAACATTCAGTACTTC. It yields the protein CAWSVGGVIALPAKNIQYF. Full variable domain (remainder filled in from reference TRBV30 and TRBJ2-4): SQTIHQWPATLVQPVGSPLSLECTVEGTSNPNLYWYRQAAGRGLQLLFYSVGIGQISSEVPQNLSASRPQDRQFILSSKKLLLSDSGFYLCAWSVGGVIALPAKNIQYFGAGTRLSVL.

This sequence joins TRBV6-6 and TRBJ2-3; D is ambiguous. There are 13 residues in the CDR3. V lost 10 bases and J lost 2, with 13 bases in between. The germline CDR1 and CDR2 sequences are MNHNY and SVGAGI (reference sequence). The CDR3 bases are TGTGCCACCCTCCTCGTAAACACAGATACGCAGTATTTT. Residues: CATLLVNTDTQYF.

This rearrangement joins TRBV18 to TRBJ1-6; a weak D match, TRBD1 (5 bases). Trimming pared 4 bases from V and 6 bases from J, leaving 13 bases between. Germline V gene lookup returns CDR1 KGHSH and CDR2 LQKENI. The CDR3 contains 15 residues. CDR3 residues: CASSQDSHPNSPLHF. The CDR3 DNA follows: TGTGCCAGCTCACAAGACAGTCATCCTAATTCACCCCTCCACTTT.

The CDR3 reads CASSPGTGYEKLFF. The CDR3 DNA is TGTGCCAGCTCACCCGGGACAGGCTATGAAAAACTGTTTTTT. The chain links TRBV18 to TRBJ1-4; 8 nucleotides line up with TRBD1. Germline lookup yields CDR1 KGHSH and CDR2 LQKENI. Germline trimming cut 3 bases from V and 6 bases from J; bases unmatched to any gene: 3. This CDR3 comprises 14 residues.

This clone occurred once. This rearrangement joins TRBV4-3 to TRBJ2-7; 9 bases are shared with TRBD1. V gave up 0 bases and J gave up 2 bases; unmatched junction bases: 5. This CDR3 comprises 16 residues. Per germline, CDR1 LGHNA and CDR2 YSLEER. Written as DNA, the CDR3 is TGCGCCAGCAGCCAAGATTCAGGGACAGGGACCTACGAGCAGTACTTC. Translation gives CASSQDSGTGTYEQYF.

This clone showed up just once. This rearrangement joins TRBV7-8 to TRBJ2-5; 9 bases line up with TRBD1. CDR1 and CDR2 from the germline V gene are SGHVS and FQNEAQ. V was pared by 10 bases and J by 4 bases, with 4 bases of the junction left unmatched. The CDR3 runs to 12 residues. The CDR3 sequence is CATKQGAETQYF. In DNA, the CDR3 is TGTGCCACTAAACAGGGGGCAGAGACCCAGTACTTC.

This chain connects TRBV11-2 to TRBJ2-7, with TRBD2 matching over 9 bases. The CDR3 is made up of 14 amino acids. The germline V gene encodes CDR1 SGHAT and CDR2 FQNNGV. Germline trimming cut 4 bases from V and 3 bases from J; bases unmatched to any gene: 4. Here the CDR3 reads CASSYGLASYEQYF. The DNA for the CDR3 is TGTGCCAGCAGCTACGGACTAGCGAGCTACGAGCAGTACTTC.

The CDR3 protein is CASSLGLAGEIQFF. The CDR3 DNA is TGTGCCAGCAGCTTAGGACTAGCGGGAGAAATTCAGTTCTTC. This rearrangement joins TRBV13 to TRBJ2-1, with TRBD2 matching 11 bases. Losses at the gene ends were 0 bases for V and 13 bases for J; bases not matched to a gene: 5. CDR1 and CDR2 from the germline V gene are PRHDT and FYEKMQ (reference sequence). CDR3 length: 14 amino acids. Together with reference TRBV13 and TRBJ2-1, the CDR3 gives the full variable domain: AAGVIQSPRHLIKEKRETATLKCYPIPRHDTVYWYQQGPGQDPQFLISFYEKMQSDKGSIPDRFSAQQFSDYHSELNMSSLELGDSALYFCASSLGLAGEIQFFGPGTRLTVL.